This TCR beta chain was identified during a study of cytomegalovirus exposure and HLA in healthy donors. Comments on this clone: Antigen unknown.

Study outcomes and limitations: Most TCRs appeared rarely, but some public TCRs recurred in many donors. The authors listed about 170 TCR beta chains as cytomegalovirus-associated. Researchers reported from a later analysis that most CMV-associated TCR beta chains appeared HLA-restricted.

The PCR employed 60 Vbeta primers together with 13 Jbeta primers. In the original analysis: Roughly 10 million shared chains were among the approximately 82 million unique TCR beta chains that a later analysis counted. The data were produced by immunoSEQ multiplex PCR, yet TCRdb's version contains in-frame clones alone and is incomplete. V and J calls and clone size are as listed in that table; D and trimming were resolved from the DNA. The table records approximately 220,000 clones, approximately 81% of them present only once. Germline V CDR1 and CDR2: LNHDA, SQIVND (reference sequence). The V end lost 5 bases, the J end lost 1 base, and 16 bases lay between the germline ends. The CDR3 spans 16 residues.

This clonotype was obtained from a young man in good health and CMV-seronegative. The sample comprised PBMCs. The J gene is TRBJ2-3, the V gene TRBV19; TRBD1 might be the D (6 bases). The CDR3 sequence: CASSPGQPRGTDTQYF. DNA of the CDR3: TGTGCCAGTAGTCCGGGACAACCGAGGGGCACAGATACGCAGTATTTT.